Listed below are T cell receptor beta chains from one sample, sequenced in a study of cytomegalovirus exposure and HLA in healthy donors. Measured with immunoSEQ multiplex PCR; TCRdb has only the in-frame clones, and not every one. The repertoire consists of 150,000 to 200,000 clones, with 82% occurring once and the leading ten covering 0.075% to 0.1%. Sequencing input: PBMCs. Receptors were obtained from a boy aged 2 to 9 in good health and CMV-seronegative. Each CDR3 is given with its conserved first and last residue. Fields, in order: J gene, V gene, clone size, D gene, CDR3 protein, CDR3 DNA. D genes are given only for firm matches. Clone size appears in some rows only: once, few, many, or a class for an expanded clone.

J gene: TRBJ2-3
V gene: TRBV11-2
clone size: .
D gene: .
CDR3 protein: CASSLVARTQYF
CDR3 DNA: TGTGCCAGCAGCTTAGTAGCGAGGACGCAGTATTTT

J gene: TRBJ2-3
V gene: TRBV2
clone size: few
D gene: .
CDR3 protein: CASSVLTGGGDTQYF
CDR3 DNA: TGTGCCAGCAGTGTTCTAACAGGGGGAGGGGATACGCAGTATTTT

J gene: TRBJ1-2
V gene: TRBV10-2
clone size: once
D gene: .
CDR3 protein: CASSESIDRLYGYTF
CDR3 DNA: TGCGCCAGCAGTGAGTCCATAGACAGGCTTTATGGCTACACCTTC

J gene: TRBJ1-2
V gene: TRBV4-2
clone size: .
D gene: TRBD1
CDR3 protein: CASSHEGQGDYGYTF
CDR3 DNA: TGTGCCAGCAGCCATGAGGGACAGGGAGACTATGGCTACACCTTC

J gene: TRBJ1-2
V gene: TRBV19
clone size: .
D gene: .
CDR3 protein: CASSIRGNYGYTF
CDR3 DNA: TGTGCCAGTAGTATACGAGGAAACTATGGCTACACCTTC

J gene: TRBJ2-5
V gene: TRBV7-9
clone size: .
D gene: TRBD1
CDR3 protein: CASSSTGVGETQYF
CDR3 DNA: TGTGCCAGCAGCTCTACAGGGGTGGGAGAGACCCAGTACTTC

J gene: TRBJ2-7
V gene: TRBV7-9
clone size: .
D gene: .
CDR3 protein: CASSLIGGSIYEQYF
CDR3 DNA: TGTGCCAGCAGCCTCATTGGCGGGTCCATTTACGAGCAGTACTTC

J gene: TRBJ2-1
V gene: TRBV6-5
clone size: .
D gene: TRBD2
CDR3 protein: CASSLAGALYNEQFF
CDR3 DNA: TGTGCCAGCAGCTTAGCGGGGGCCCTATACAATGAGCAGTTCTTC

J gene: TRBJ2-1
V gene: TRBV4-3
clone size: .
D gene: TRBD1
CDR3 protein: CASSTRETGKNNEQFF
CDR3 DNA: TGCGCCAGCAGCACAAGGGAGACAGGGAAGAACAATGAGCAGTTCTTC

J gene: TRBJ2-1
V gene: TRBV5-6
clone size: .
D gene: TRBD2
CDR3 protein: CASSLFGLAGGSNEQFF
CDR3 DNA: TGTGCCAGCAGCTTGTTCGGACTAGCGGGGGGGAGCAATGAGCAGTTCTTC

J gene: TRBJ1-3
V gene: TRBV4-3
clone size: .
D gene: .
CDR3 protein: CASSQTESSGNTIYF
CDR3 DNA: TGCGCCAGCAGCCAGACGGAGAGCTCTGGAAACACCATATATTTT

J gene: TRBJ1-5
V gene: TRBV6-1
clone size: .
D gene: TRBD1
CDR3 protein: CASSEGQGLDQPQHF
CDR3 DNA: TGTGCCAGCAGTGAGGGACAGGGTCTGGACCAGCCCCAGCATTTT

J gene: TRBJ2-3
V gene: TRBV9
clone size: .
D gene: TRBD1
CDR3 protein: CASSFLSGQGTDTQYF
CDR3 DNA: TGTGCCAGCAGCTTCCTCTCGGGACAGGGAACAGATACGCAGTATTTT

J gene: TRBJ2-1
V gene: TRBV5-4
clone size: .
D gene: TRBD2
CDR3 protein: CASSLSGLVNSEQFF
CDR3 DNA: TGTGCCAGCAGCTTGTCGGGACTAGTTAATTCTGAGCAGTTCTTC

J gene: TRBJ1-1
V gene: TRBV19
clone size: .
D gene: .
CDR3 protein: CASSNTGFPNTEAFF
CDR3 DNA: TGTGCCAGTAGTAATACAGGGTTTCCGAACACTGAAGCTTTCTTT

J gene: TRBJ1-1
V gene: TRBV7-6
clone size: .
D gene: TRBD1
CDR3 protein: CASSLTGALTEAFF
CDR3 DNA: TGTGCCAGCAGCTTAACAGGGGCGCTTACTGAAGCTTTCTTT

J gene: TRBJ2-1
V gene: TRBV20-1
clone size: .
D gene: .
CDR3 protein: CSARNNEQFF
CDR3 DNA: TGCAGTGCGCGAAACAATGAGCAGTTCTTC

J gene: TRBJ1-2
V gene: TRBV19
clone size: .
D gene: .
CDR3 protein: CASSIPPGGYTF
CDR3 DNA: TGTGCCAGTAGTATTCCCCCAGGTGGCTACACCTTC

J gene: TRBJ2-7
V gene: TRBV4-1
clone size: .
D gene: .
CDR3 protein: CASSAKDGDYEQYF
CDR3 DNA: TGCGCCAGCAGCGCAAAGGACGGGGATTACGAGCAGTACTTC

J gene: TRBJ2-7
V gene: TRBV4-3
clone size: .
D gene: TRBD1
CDR3 protein: CASSRDRDRDYEQYF
CDR3 DNA: TGCGCCAGCAGCCGAGACCGGGACAGGGATTACGAGCAGTACTTC

J gene: TRBJ1-3
V gene: TRBV6-5
clone size: .
D gene: .
CDR3 protein: CVSSSRNTIYF
CDR3 DNA: TGTGTCAGCAGTTCTCGGAACACCATATATTTT

J gene: TRBJ1-4
V gene: TRBV2
clone size: .
D gene: .
CDR3 protein: CASSGAGNEKLFF
CDR3 DNA: TGTGCCAGCAGTGGGGCAGGGAATGAAAAACTGTTTTTT

J gene: TRBJ1-2
V gene: TRBV9
clone size: few
D gene: .
CDR3 protein: CASSSRPGHLYGYTF
CDR3 DNA: TGTGCCAGCAGCTCGAGGCCGGGACACCTCTATGGCTACACCTTC

J gene: TRBJ1-2
V gene: TRBV7-2
clone size: .
D gene: TRBD1
CDR3 protein: CASSLDGQGFDGYTF
CDR3 DNA: TGTGCCAGCAGCTTAGATGGACAGGGATTTGATGGCTACACCTTC

J gene: TRBJ2-7
V gene: TRBV11-2
clone size: .
D gene: .
CDR3 protein: CASSLVQGRNEQYF
CDR3 DNA: TGTGCCAGCAGCTTAGTCCAGGGTCGCAACGAGCAGTACTTC

J gene: TRBJ1-1
V gene: TRBV2
clone size: .
D gene: TRBD1
CDR3 protein: CARQGQMNTEAFF
CDR3 DNA: TGTGCCAGACAGGGACAGATGAACACTGAAGCTTTCTTT

J gene: TRBJ2-1
V gene: TRBV4-3
clone size: few
D gene: .
CDR3 protein: CASSSSYSYNEQFF
CDR3 DNA: TGCGCCAGCAGCTCCAGTTACTCCTACAATGAGCAGTTCTTC

J gene: TRBJ1-3
V gene: TRBV6-4
clone size: few
D gene: .
CDR3 protein: CASSWFDFTGNTIYF
CDR3 DNA: TGTGCCAGCAGTTGGTTCGACTTCACTGGAAACACCATATATTTT

J gene: TRBJ2-3
V gene: TRBV7-2
clone size: .
D gene: .
CDR3 protein: CASSLGGRADTQYF
CDR3 DNA: TGTGCCAGCAGCCTCGGGGGGCGGGCAGATACGCAGTATTTT

J gene: TRBJ1-6
V gene: TRBV19
clone size: .
D gene: .
CDR3 protein: CASSMIGGGSPLHF
CDR3 DNA: TGTGCCAGTAGTATGATTGGGGGCGGATCACCCCTCCACTTT

J gene: TRBJ1-5
V gene: TRBV27
clone size: .
D gene: TRBD1
CDR3 protein: CASSSEGAGNQPQHF
CDR3 DNA: TGTGCCAGCAGTTCCGAGGGGGCTGGCAATCAGCCCCAGCATTTT

J gene: TRBJ1-1
V gene: TRBV6-5
clone size: few
D gene: .
CDR3 protein: CASSYFPHEEGTEAFF
CDR3 DNA: TGTGCCAGCAGTTACTTCCCCCATGAGGAGGGGACTGAAGCTTTCTTT

J gene: TRBJ2-1
V gene: TRBV10-3
clone size: .
D gene: TRBD2
CDR3 protein: CAISESLAGISYNEQFF
CDR3 DNA: TGTGCCATCAGTGAGTCACTAGCGGGTATCTCCTACAATGAGCAGTTCTTC

J gene: TRBJ2-7
V gene: TRBV4-2
clone size: .
D gene: TRBD2
CDR3 protein: CASSQGGDYSFREQYF
CDR3 DNA: TGTGCCAGCAGCCAAGGGGGGGACTACTCCTTCCGCGAGCAGTACTTC

J gene: TRBJ2-7
V gene: TRBV6-1
clone size: .
D gene: .
CDR3 protein: CATTVQGLSYEQYF
CDR3 DNA: TGTGCCACCACGGTACAGGGTTTGTCGTACGAGCAGTACTTC

J gene: TRBJ1-1
V gene: TRBV2
clone size: once
D gene: TRBD1
CDR3 protein: CASSQETGTRTEAFF
CDR3 DNA: TGTGCCAGCAGTCAAGAGACAGGGACGCGGACTGAAGCTTTCTTT

J gene: TRBJ2-3
V gene: TRBV4-3
clone size: .
D gene: TRBD2
CDR3 protein: CASSQGHSGLSTDTQYF
CDR3 DNA: TGCGCCAGCAGCCAAGGGCATAGCGGGCTAAGCACAGATACGCAGTATTTT

J gene: TRBJ1-1
V gene: TRBV15
clone size: .
D gene: .
CDR3 protein: CAIARGNTEAFF
CDR3 DNA: TGTGCCATAGCGCGGGGGAACACTGAAGCTTTCTTT

J gene: TRBJ1-6
V gene: TRBV4-1
clone size: .
D gene: TRBD1
CDR3 protein: CASSLRTGTISYNSPLHF
CDR3 DNA: TGCGCCAGCAGCCTTCGGACAGGCACTATCTCCTATAATTCACCCCTCCACTTT

J gene: TRBJ2-3
V gene: TRBV9
clone size: .
D gene: .
CDR3 protein: CASSVGNSGTDTQYF
CDR3 DNA: TGTGCCAGCAGCGTTGGGAATAGCGGTACAGATACGCAGTATTTT

J gene: TRBJ2-2
V gene: TRBV4-1
clone size: .
D gene: TRBD1
CDR3 protein: CASSQTGGTGELFF
CDR3 DNA: TGCGCCAGCAGCCAGACAGGGGGCACCGGGGAGCTGTTTTTT

J gene: TRBJ2-3
V gene: TRBV14
clone size: .
D gene: .
CDR3 protein: CASSQLTGSTDTQYF
CDR3 DNA: TGTGCCAGCAGCCAACTAACAGGGAGCACAGATACGCAGTATTTT

J gene: TRBJ2-1
V gene: TRBV7-2
clone size: few
D gene: .
CDR3 protein: CASSLMSGGADEQFF
CDR3 DNA: TGTGCCAGCAGCTTGATGTCCGGAGGGGCCGATGAGCAGTTCTTC

J gene: TRBJ2-3
V gene: TRBV9
clone size: few
D gene: .
CDR3 protein: CASSVDTVTDTQYF
CDR3 DNA: TGTGCCAGCAGCGTAGATACGGTAACAGATACGCAGTATTTT

J gene: TRBJ2-7
V gene: TRBV5-4
clone size: .
D gene: .
CDR3 protein: CASSRGGEGAYEQYF
CDR3 DNA: TGTGCCAGCAGCCGAGGGGGGGAAGGTGCCTACGAGCAGTACTTC

J gene: TRBJ2-5
V gene: TRBV5-4
clone size: .
D gene: TRBD2
CDR3 protein: CASSSLAGGFQETQYF
CDR3 DNA: TGTGCCAGCAGCTCGCTAGCGGGGGGTTTCCAAGAGACCCAGTACTTC

J gene: TRBJ2-7
V gene: TRBV30
clone size: .
D gene: .
CDR3 protein: CAWRETGTGSYEQYF
CDR3 DNA: TGTGCCTGGAGAGAAACCGGGACTGGCTCCTACGAGCAGTACTTC

J gene: TRBJ2-4
V gene: TRBV5-1
clone size: .
D gene: .
CDR3 protein: CASSPTAGEVIQYF
CDR3 DNA: TGCGCCAGCAGCCCCACGGCCGGGGAGGTCATTCAGTACTTC

J gene: TRBJ1-2
V gene: TRBV9
clone size: .
D gene: .
CDR3 protein: CASSVDFNYGYTF
CDR3 DNA: TGTGCCAGCAGCGTAGACTTTAACTATGGCTACACCTTC

J gene: TRBJ2-1
V gene: TRBV5-4
clone size: .
D gene: .
CDR3 protein: CASSFNYNEQFF
CDR3 DNA: TGTGCCAGCAGCTTCAACTACAATGAGCAGTTCTTC

J gene: TRBJ1-5
V gene: TRBV6-1
clone size: .
D gene: TRBD1
CDR3 protein: CASSEDDRANQPQHF
CDR3 DNA: TGTGCCAGCAGTGAAGATGACAGGGCGAATCAGCCCCAGCATTTT